This T cell receptor (beta chain) was profiled in a study of cytomegalovirus exposure and HLA in healthy donors. CDR3 length: 17 amino acids. Trimming stripped 7 bases from V and 3 bases from J, with 24 bases between. Per the germline V gene, CDR1 is LNHDA and CDR2 is SQIVND (reference sequence). Study-level findings and limits: An analysis done earlier found most TCR beta V segments productive about 90% or about 30% of the time.

About this clone itself: Its antigen is currently unknown.

The PCR employed 60 Vbeta primers together with 13 Jbeta primers. Sequenced by immunoSEQ multiplex PCR; TCRdb stores in-frame clones only, minus some. The table lists about 120,000 clones, roughly 69% of them singletons. Sequencing used PBMCs. This TCR was sampled from a woman aged 40-49 years in good health and CMV-seropositive. The genes are TRBV19 and TRBJ1-2; TRBD1 is a possible D gene (6 bases). The CDR3 nucleotides are TGTGCCAGTACCGACAGGAAAGGGGGGGACGGATACTATGGCTACACCTTC. Translation: CASTDRKGGDGYYGYTF.